The 9 T cell receptor beta chains presented below share a single source sample, sequenced in a study of blood T cell repertoires in COVID-19. Using immunoSEQ multiplex PCR, the repertoire was profiled, and TCRdb retains in-frame clones only, with some absent. The sample contains 350,000 to 450,000 clones, around 91% of which appear only once. The sequenced material came from peripheral blood. Every receptor here comes from a woman aged 40 to 50 with COVID-19, enrolled during active disease.

This chain uses TRBV7-6 with TRBJ2-7; possible D gene TRBD2, 5 bases. CDR3 length equals 16 residues. Trimming removed 4 bases from V and 1 base from J, with 17 bases in between. Germline assignment: CDR1 SGHVS and CDR2 FNYEAQ. The CDR3 DNA sequence: TGTGCCAGCAGCTCACCCGGACTCCTCTTATCCTACGAGCAGTACTTC. Translated: CASSSPGLLLSYEQYF.

V gene TRBV9 combines with J gene TRBJ1-2; D may be TRBD1 (5 bases). The CDR3 length is 16 residues. V lost 3 bases and J 10 bases, leaving 25 bases between the germline ends. Germline CDR1 SGDLS, CDR2 YYNGEE. The CDR3 DNA is TGTGCCAGCAGCGGACAGATATCCCTTTTAGGCGTCTACTACACCTTC. This codes for CASSGQISLLGVYYTF. The full variable domain, with the rest looked up from reference TRBV9 and TRBJ1-2, is DSGVTQTPKHLITATGQRVTLRCSPRSGDLSVYWYQQSLDQGLQFLIQYYNGEERAKGNILERFSAQQFPDLHSELNLSSLELGDSALYFCASSGQISLLGVYYTFGSGTRLTVV.

The V call is TRBV7-6, the J call TRBJ2-7; D possibly corresponds to TRBD1 (6 bases). CDR3 size: 15 residues. V was trimmed by 5 bases and J by 2 bases, leaving 16 bases between them. CDR1 is SGHVS, CDR2 FNYEAQ, per germline. CDR3 DNA: TGTGCCAGCAGCCCGGCTGAGCCAGGGGCCTACGAGCAGTACTTC. This encodes CASSPAEPGAYEQYF.

CDR3 coding DNA: TGTGCCAGCGGACAGCTTGGGCCTTCCAACACTGAAGCTTTCTTT. Its protein is CASGQLGPSNTEAFF. The rearrangement uses TRBV9 and TRBJ1-1; TRBD1 is a possible D gene (6 bases). Germline values: CDR1 SGDLS, CDR2 YYNGEE. The CDR3 is made up of 15 amino acids. The V gene lost 7 bases and the J gene lost 2 bases, with 18 bases spanning the gap. Drawing the rest from reference TRBV9 and TRBJ1-1, the complete variable domain is DSGVTQTPKHLITATGQRVTLRCSPRSGDLSVYWYQQSLDQGLQFLIQYYNGEERAKGNILERFSAQQFPDLHSELNLSSLELGDSALYFCASGQLGPSNTEAFFGQGTRLTVV.

This chain connects TRBV3-1 (or the pseudogene TRBV3-2) to TRBJ2-1, with D possibly matching TRBD1 (5 bases). Per the germline V gene, CDR1 is LGHDT and CDR2 is YNNKEL (reference sequence). V was clipped by 1 base and J by 7 bases, with 11 bases between them. CDR3 length equals 14 residues. The CDR3 reads CASSQVPDSNEQFF. In DNA, the CDR3 is TGTGCCAGCAGCCAAGTCCCCGACAGTAATGAGCAGTTCTTC.

CDR3 residues: CASSRDRGLGGNTIYF. CDR3 DNA: TGTGCCAGCAGTCGCGACAGGGGGCTAGGTGGAAACACCATATATTTT. The genes are TRBV2 and TRBJ1-3; 10 nucleotides match TRBD1. The CDR3 has 16 residues. Germline V gene sequence: CDR1 SNHLY, CDR2 FYNNEI. With 5 bases clipped from V and 3 bases from J, the junction kept 7 bases outside the gene matches. The full variable domain, with the rest looked up from reference TRBV2 and TRBJ1-3, is EPEVTQTPSHQVTQMGQEVILRCVPISNHLYFYWYRQILGQKVEFLVSFYNNEISEKSEIFDDQFSVERPDGSNFTLKIRSTKLEDSAMYFCASSRDRGLGGNTIYFGEGSWLTVV.

The genes are TRBV11-3 and TRBJ2-7; D gene unclear. Germline CDR1 is SGHNT and CDR2 is YENEEA. The CDR3 contains 12 residues. Trimming stripped 5 bases from V and 6 bases from J, with 11 bases between. CDR3 sequence reads: CASSRKRGEQYF. The CDR3 nucleotides are TGTGCCAGCAGCCGAAAACGAGGCGAGCAGTACTTC.

The V gene is TRBV7-2, the J gene TRBJ1-3; D uncertain. Germline loops: CDR1 SGHTA, CDR2 FQGNSA. The V end was cut by 1 base, the J end by 0 bases, with 10 bases between. The CDR3 consists of 16 residues. The CDR3 sequence is CASSLEFGYSGNTIYF. DNA for the CDR3: TGTGCCAGCAGCTTAGAGTTCGGGTACTCTGGAAACACCATATATTTT.

The V gene is TRBV5-8, the J gene TRBJ1-4; 8 bases match TRBD1. The germline gives CDR1 SGHTS, CDR2 YDEGEE. J gave up 4 bases and V 4 bases, and 9 bases lay outside the gene matches. The CDR3 is 16 amino acids. The CDR3 bases are TGTGCCAGCAGCCTCGGACAGGGCCCACGTAATGAAAAACTGTTTTTT. This codes for CASSLGQGPRNEKLFF. Complete variable domain (other parts from reference TRBV5-8 and TRBJ1-4): EAGVTQSPTHLIKTRGQQATLRCSPISGHTSVYWYQQALGLGLQFLLWYDEGEERNRGNFPPRFSGRQFPNYSSELNVNALELEDSALYLCASSLGQGPRNEKLFFGSGTQLSVL.